This T cell receptor beta chain was profiled in a study of Graves' ophthalmopathy and Graves' hyperthyroidism. This clonotype has a count of ten or more. The CDR3 covers 16 residues. V lost 0 bases, J lost 7 bases, and 15 bases lay in between. Amplified material comprised TCR beta CDR3 regions derived from RNA transcripts. HTBI-primed RT-PCR formed the first round, and a multiplex PCR formed the second. TCRdb ran MiXCR on the multiplex PCR reads and lists one entry per CDR3 protein. The sample has some 370,000 distinct CDR3 sequences, about a sixth seen once; the top ten hold about 2.4%. The V call is TRBV12-3 or TRBV12-4, the J call TRBJ2-2; D is perhaps TRBD1 or TRBD2 (6 bases each). This TCR derives from an adult woman with stable Graves' hyperthyroidism. Sequencing was carried out using peripheral blood. The CDR3 sequence: CASSLAVGGADGELFF. CDR3 nucleotides: TGTGCCAGCAGTTTAGCGGTCGGGGGCGCAGACGGGGAGCTGTTTTTT.